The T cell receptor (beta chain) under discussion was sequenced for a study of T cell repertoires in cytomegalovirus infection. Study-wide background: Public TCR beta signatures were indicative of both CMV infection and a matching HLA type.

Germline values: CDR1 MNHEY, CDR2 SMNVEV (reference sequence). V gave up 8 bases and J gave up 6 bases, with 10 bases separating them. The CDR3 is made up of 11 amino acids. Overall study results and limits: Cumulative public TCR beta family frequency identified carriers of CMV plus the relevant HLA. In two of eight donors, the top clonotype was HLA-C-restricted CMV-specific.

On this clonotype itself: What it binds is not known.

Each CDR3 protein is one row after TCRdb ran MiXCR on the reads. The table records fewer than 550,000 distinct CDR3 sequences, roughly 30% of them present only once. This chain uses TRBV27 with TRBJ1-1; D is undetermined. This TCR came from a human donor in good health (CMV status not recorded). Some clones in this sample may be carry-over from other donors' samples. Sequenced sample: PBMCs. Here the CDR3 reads CASGRVAEAFF. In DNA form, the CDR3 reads TGTGCCAGCGGCCGGGTTGCTGAAGCTTTCTTT.